One T cell receptor (beta chain) is described in this entry. Its antigen remains unknown. The data were taken from a study of identical twins' blood T cells. Study-level points and caveats: Twin repertoire similarity may partly reflect shared environment. Twins shared more top CDR3 clonotypes than unrelated donors did.

With 5 bases removed from V and 0 bases from J, the gap between germline ends came to 14 bases. This CDR3 is built from 16 residues. Germline V gene lookup returns CDR1 WSHSY and CDR2 SAAADI. TCR cDNA libraries were made from RNA using a previously described, modified protocol. Sample barcodes were added at both library ends during cDNA synthesis. One entry per CDR3 protein, called by TCRdb with MiXCR from the 5' RACE reads. The table records 300,000 to 400,000 distinct CDR3 sequences, 28% of them present only once. This TCR was sampled from a woman aged 18-49 years in good health. The chain combines TRBV10-2 with TRBJ2-1, with D unresolved. The specimen sequenced was PBMCs. This chain's CDR3 is CASSRLSASSYNEQFF. The CDR3 region has the DNA TGCGCCAGCAGTCGCCTCTCGGCGAGCTCCTACAATGAGCAGTTCTTC.